The rows below give T cell receptor beta chains drawn from one sample of a study of T cell responses to AZD1222 COVID-19 vaccine. Clones were sequenced by immunoSEQ multiplex PCR, and TCRdb holds only the in-frame ones, with some missing. The data hold fewer than 150,000 clones, with approximately 90% observed a single time. This sample comprised peripheral blood, obtained on day 0 of AZD1222 vaccination. All receptors come from an adult in good health. The conserved cysteine and the conserved F or W are not part of the CDR3 here. The order of the fields is V gene, clone size, CDR3 protein. The size entry is marked missing in some rows and otherwise reads once, few, many or a size class.

TRBV5-6 | - | ASSRWDSYEQY
TRBV19 | once | ASTGVNYGYT
TRBV5-1 | - | ASSPGTGEAF
TRBV7-6 | - | ASSFLQNLNTEAF
TRBV5-1 | - | ASRTGTTNEKLF
TRBV7-2 | - | ASSLGDRTPLLRVYGYT
TRBV12-5 | - | ASGLREGTEAF
TRBV4-1 | - | ASSLRRFGQGIFADTQY
TRBV7-9 | - | ASSARIRADLSYEQY
TRBV4-2 | - | ASSQGEEATEAF
TRBV30 | once | AWTSGRSHEQY
TRBV27 | - | ASSLQGYYGYT
TRBV5-1 | - | ASSLTHRILYSNQPQH
TRBV7-2 | - | ASTSPGASNTEAF
TRBV6-5 | - | ASSYSTIRGEYGYT
TRBV2 | few | ASTRTGVNTEAF
TRBV5-1 | - | ASSTQGAGGPYGELF
TRBV7-2 | - | ASSLVGGGGPGELF
TRBV9 | - | ASSVRGTTPREEGYT
TRBV19 | - | ASNKKQANQPQH
TRBV9 | - | ASTQGTRGTQY
TRBV4-1 | - | ASSQDEGGGETQY
TRBV28 | - | AGSSGGFIAKNIQY
TRBV29-1 | - | SVDSSGGTEAF
TRBV28 | - | ASSLTGVSHT
TRBV6-5 | - | ASRKTGVQPQH
TRBV7-8 | - | ASSLAQSQPQH
TRBV3-1/TRBV3-2 | - | ASSQEGAASPLH
TRBV3-1/TRBV3-2 | - | ASSQVGENTEAF
TRBV9 | once | ASSGGQGARETQY
TRBV18 | - | ASSPEGLGNQPQH
TRBV29-1 | few | SVAGLRYGYT
TRBV5-1 | - | ASSPGTGDQPQH
TRBV12-3/TRBV12-4 | few | ASSYGTVGGYT
TRBV2 | - | ASRFAETQY
TRBV6-5 | once | ASSYSDPGRAREQY
TRBV19 | - | ASSIRAGDSNQPQH
TRBV7-9 | few | ASSPRGNTEAF
TRBV6-5 | - | ATSYSQNTEAF
TRBV3-1/TRBV3-2 | - | ASSQLLLGGRYGYT
TRBV24-1 | - | ATSDSVAGGVNEQF
TRBV24-1 | once | ATSDRAGSYNEQF
TRBV19 | once | ASNEDNGNQPQH
TRBV29-1 | - | SAQGSSGNTIY
TRBV2 | - | ASSGDWV
TRBV18 | - | ASSPVDSLSAQY
TRBV13 | - | ASSRGDNYGYT
TRBV24-1 | - | ATSEGGTNEQF
TRBV10-3 | - | AISGRAGPDNEQF
TRBV18 | - | ASSPTEAGGKLF
TRBV2 | - | ASRGSWGSNQPQH
TRBV5-1 | - | ASSLVRLRGTDTQY